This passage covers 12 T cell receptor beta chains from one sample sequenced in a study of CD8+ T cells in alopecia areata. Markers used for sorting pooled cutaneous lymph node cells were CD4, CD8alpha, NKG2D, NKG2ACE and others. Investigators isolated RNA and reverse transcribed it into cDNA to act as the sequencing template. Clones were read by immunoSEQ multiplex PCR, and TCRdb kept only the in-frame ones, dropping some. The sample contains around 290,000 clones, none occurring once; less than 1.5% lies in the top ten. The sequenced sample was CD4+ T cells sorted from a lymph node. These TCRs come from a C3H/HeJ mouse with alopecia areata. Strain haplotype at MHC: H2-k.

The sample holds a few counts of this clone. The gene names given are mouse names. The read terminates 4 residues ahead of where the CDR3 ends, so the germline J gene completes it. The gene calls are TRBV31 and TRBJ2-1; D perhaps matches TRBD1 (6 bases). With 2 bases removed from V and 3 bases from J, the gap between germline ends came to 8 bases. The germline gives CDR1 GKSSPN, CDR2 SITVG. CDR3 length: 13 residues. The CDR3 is CAWSGDIYAEQFF. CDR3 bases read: TGTGCCTGGAGTGGGGACATCTATGCT.

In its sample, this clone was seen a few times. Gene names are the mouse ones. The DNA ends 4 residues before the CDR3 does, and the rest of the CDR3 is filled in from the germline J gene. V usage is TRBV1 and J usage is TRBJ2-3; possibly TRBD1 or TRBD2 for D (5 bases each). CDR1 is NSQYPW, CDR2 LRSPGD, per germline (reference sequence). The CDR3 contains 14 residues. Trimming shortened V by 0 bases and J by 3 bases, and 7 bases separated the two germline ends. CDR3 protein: CTCSAEGVAETLYF. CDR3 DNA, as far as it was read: TGCACCTGCAGTGCAGAGGGGGTCGCAGAA. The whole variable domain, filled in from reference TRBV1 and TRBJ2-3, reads VTLLEQNPRWRLVPRGQAVNLRCILKNSQYPWMSWYQQDLQKQLQWLFTLRSPGDKEVKSLPGADYLATRVTDTELRLQVANMSQGRTLYCTCSAEGVAETLYFGSGTRLTVL.

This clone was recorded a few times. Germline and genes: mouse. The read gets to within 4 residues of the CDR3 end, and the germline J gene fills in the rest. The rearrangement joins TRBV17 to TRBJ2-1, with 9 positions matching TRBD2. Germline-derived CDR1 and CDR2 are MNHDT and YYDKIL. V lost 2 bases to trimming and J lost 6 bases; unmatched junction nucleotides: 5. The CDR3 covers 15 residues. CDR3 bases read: TGTGCTAGCAGTAGAAATGGGGGGGCCTTTGCT. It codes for CASSRNGGAFA. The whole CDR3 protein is CASSRNGGAFAEQFF.

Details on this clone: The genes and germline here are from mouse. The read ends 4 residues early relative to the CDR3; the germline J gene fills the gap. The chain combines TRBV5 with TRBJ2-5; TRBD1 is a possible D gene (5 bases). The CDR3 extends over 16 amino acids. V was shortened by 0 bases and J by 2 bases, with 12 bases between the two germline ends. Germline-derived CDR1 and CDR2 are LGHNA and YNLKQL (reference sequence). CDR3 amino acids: CASSQDPREGQDTQYF. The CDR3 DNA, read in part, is TGTGCCAGCAGCCAAGATCCCAGGGAGGGCCAAGAC.

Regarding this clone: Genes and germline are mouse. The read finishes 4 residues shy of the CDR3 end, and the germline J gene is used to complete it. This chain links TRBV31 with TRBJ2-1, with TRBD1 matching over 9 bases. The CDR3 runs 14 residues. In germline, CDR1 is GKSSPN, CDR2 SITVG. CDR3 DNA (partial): TGTGCCTGGAGTCCTGGGACAGGGTGGGCT. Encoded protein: CAWSPGTGWA. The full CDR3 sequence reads CAWSPGTGWAEQFF.

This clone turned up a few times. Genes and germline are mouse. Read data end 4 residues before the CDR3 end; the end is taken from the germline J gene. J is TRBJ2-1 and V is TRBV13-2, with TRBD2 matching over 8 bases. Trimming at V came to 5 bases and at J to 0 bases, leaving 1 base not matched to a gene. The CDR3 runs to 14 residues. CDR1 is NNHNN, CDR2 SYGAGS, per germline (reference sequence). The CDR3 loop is CASGGLVNYAEQFF. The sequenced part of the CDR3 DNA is TGTGCCAGCGGGGGACTGGTTAACTATGCT.

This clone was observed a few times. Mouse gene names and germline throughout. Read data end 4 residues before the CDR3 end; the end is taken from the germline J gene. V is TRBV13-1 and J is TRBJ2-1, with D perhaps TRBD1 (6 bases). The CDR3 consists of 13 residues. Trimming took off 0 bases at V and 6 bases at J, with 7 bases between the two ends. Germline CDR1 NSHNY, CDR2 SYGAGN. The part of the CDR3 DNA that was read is TGTGCCAGCAGTGATGCAGGGGTTGCT. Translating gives CASSDAGVA. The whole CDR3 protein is CASSDAGVAEQFF.

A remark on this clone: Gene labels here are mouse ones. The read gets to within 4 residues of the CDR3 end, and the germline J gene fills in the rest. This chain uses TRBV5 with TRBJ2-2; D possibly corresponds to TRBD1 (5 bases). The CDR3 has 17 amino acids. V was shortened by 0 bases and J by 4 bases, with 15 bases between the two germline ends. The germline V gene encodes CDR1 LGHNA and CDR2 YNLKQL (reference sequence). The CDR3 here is CASSQEIAGRGTGQLYF. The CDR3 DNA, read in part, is TGTGCCAGCAGCCAAGAAATAGCAGGGAGGGGCACCGGG.

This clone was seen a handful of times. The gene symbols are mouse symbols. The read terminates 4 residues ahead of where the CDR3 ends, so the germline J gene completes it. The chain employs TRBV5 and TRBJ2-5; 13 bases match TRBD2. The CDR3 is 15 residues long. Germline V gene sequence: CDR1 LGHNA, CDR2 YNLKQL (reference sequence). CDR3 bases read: TGTGCCAGCAGCCTCCGGACTGGGGGGGCGGAC. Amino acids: CASSLRTGGAD. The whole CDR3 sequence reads CASSLRTGGADTQYF.

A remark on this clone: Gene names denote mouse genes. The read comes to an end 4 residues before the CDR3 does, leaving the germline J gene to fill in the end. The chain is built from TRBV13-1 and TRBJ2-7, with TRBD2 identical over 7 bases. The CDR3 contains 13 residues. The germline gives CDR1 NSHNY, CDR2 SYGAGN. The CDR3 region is CASSDLWGYEQYF. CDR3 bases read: TGTGCCAGCAGTGATCTCTGGGGGTAT.

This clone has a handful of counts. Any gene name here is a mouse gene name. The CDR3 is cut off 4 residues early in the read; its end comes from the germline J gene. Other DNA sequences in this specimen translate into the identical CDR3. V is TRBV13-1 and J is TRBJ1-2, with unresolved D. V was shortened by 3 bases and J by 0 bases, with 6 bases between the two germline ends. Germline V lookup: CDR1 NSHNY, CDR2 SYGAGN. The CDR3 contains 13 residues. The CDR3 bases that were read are TGTGCCAGCAGTGGTAAGGCAAACTCC. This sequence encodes CASSGKANS. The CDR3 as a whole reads CASSGKANSDYTF.

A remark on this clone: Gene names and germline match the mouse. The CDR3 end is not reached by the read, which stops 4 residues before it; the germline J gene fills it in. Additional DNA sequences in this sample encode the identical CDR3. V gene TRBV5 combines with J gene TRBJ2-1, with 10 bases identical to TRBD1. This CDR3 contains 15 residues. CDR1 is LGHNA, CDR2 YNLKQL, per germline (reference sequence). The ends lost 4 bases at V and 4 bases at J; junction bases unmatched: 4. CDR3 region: CASSPPGQGYAEQFF. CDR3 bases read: TGTGCCAGCAGCCCCCCGGGACAGGGGTATGCT.